These 10 T cell receptor beta chains were all obtained from the same sample, sequenced in a study of graft-versus-host responses after intestinal transplantation. This table comes from immunoSEQ multiplex PCR, and its TCRdb copy is limited to in-frame clones, with some not included. Here the sample spans more than 65,000 clones, under 90% being singletons. These receptors' antigens are unknown. Sequenced material: unstimulated CD4+ T cells sorted from spleen or lymph node cells, taken before transplant. The receptors originated from a human donor who was the organ donor for an intestinal transplant.

V is TRBV5-6 and J is TRBJ1-1; 8 bases agree with TRBD1. CDR1 SGHDT and CDR2 YYEEEE come from the germline V gene. The CDR3 runs 15 residues. With V trimmed by 4 bases and J by 3 bases, 8 bases remained unmatched. The CDR3 DNA follows: TGTGCCAGCAGCCCTTGGCAGGGGGCGGACACTGAAGCTTTCTTT. Its protein product is CASSPWQGADTEAFF.

The rearrangement uses TRBV5-3 and TRBJ2-7; no firm D call. TRBV5-3 is placed among ORFs of uncertain function. The germline V and J ends were trimmed by 4 bases and 1 base, with 15 bases remaining between them. The CDR3 contains 15 residues. CDR3 amino acids: CARSPTRKPSYEQYV. The CDR3 DNA sequence: TGTGCCAGAAGCCCGACCAGGAAGCCATCCTACGAGCAGTACGTC.

The chain links TRBV2 to TRBJ1-4; the D is unclear. Deletions cut 0 bases from V and 4 bases from J, with 12 bases between. In germline, CDR1 is SNHLY, CDR2 FYNNEI. The CDR3 has 16 amino acids. The CDR3 DNA sequence: TGTGCCAGCAGTGAAGCGCTTCGAGGCAATAATGAAAAACTGTTTTTT. Its translation is CASSEALRGNNEKLFF.

The chain joins TRBV6-1 to TRBJ2-3, with D perhaps matching TRBD1 (5 bases). Germline values: CDR1 MNHNS, CDR2 SASEGT. The CDR3 runs to 15 residues. Trimming pared 2 bases from V and 1 base from J, leaving 10 bases between. The CDR3 here is CASSEIGARTDTQYF. The DNA of the CDR3 is TGTGCCAGCAGTGAAATTGGGGCACGCACAGATACGCAGTATTTT.

This chain links TRBV30 with TRBJ2-5, with 8 bases fitting TRBD2. In germline, CDR1 is GTSNPN, CDR2 SVGIG (reference sequence). This CDR3 is built from 14 residues. V lost 4 bases and J lost 4; bases outside the gene matches: 8. The CDR3, as DNA: TGTGCCTGGACCGGGACTAGGGCAGGAGAGACCCAGTACTTC. Amino acid sequence: CAWTGTRAGETQYF.

J is TRBJ1-3 and V is TRBV27; D might be TRBD1 (5 bases). The CDR3 is 16 residues long. Germline V gives CDR1 MNHEY, CDR2 SMNVEV (reference sequence). Between the trimmed V and J ends, which lost 2 bases and 2 bases, there was a span of 13 bases. CDR3 amino acids: CASSLPMGPPGNTIYF. Written as DNA, the CDR3 is TGTGCCAGCAGTTTACCTATGGGGCCTCCTGGAAACACCATATATTTT.

The J gene is TRBJ2-1, the V gene TRBV2, with D tentatively TRBD2 (5 bases). This CDR3 comprises 15 residues. The V end lost 10 bases, the J end lost 5 bases, and 21 bases lay between the germline ends. The V gene's germline CDR1 is SNHLY and CDR2 FYNNEI. CDR3: CATAPGVAKHNEQFF. The CDR3 region has the DNA TGTGCCACCGCACCCGGGGTCGCCAAACACAATGAGCAGTTCTTC. Drawing the rest from reference TRBV2 and TRBJ2-1, the complete variable domain is EPEVTQTPSHQVTQMGQEVILRCVPISNHLYFYWYRQILGQKVEFLVSFYNNEISEKSEIFDDQFSVERPDGSNFTLKIRSTKLEDSAMYFCATAPGVAKHNEQFFGPGTRLTVL.

The V gene is TRBV27, the J gene TRBJ2-1, with a possible D match to TRBD2 (7 bases). The CDR3 loop spans 16 amino acids. Per the germline V gene, CDR1 is MNHEY and CDR2 is SMNVEV (reference sequence). Trimming stripped 2 bases from V and 2 bases from J, with 13 bases between. CDR3 loop: CASSLGSGGPYNEQFF. CDR3 sequence (DNA): TGTGCCAGCAGTTTAGGTTCGGGGGGCCCCTACAATGAGCAGTTCTTC.

V usage is TRBV15 and J usage is TRBJ2-1; a possible D gene is TRBD2 (5 bases). The CDR3 consists of 14 residues. V was shortened by 1 base and J by 5 bases, with 9 bases between the two germline ends. CDR1 is LNHNV, CDR2 YYDKDF, per germline (reference sequence). Here the CDR3 reads CATSRADLHNEQFF. Here the CDR3 DNA reads TGTGCCACCAGCAGAGCGGACTTACACAATGAGCAGTTCTTC.

This clone was detected a few times. The chain joins TRBV6-5 to TRBJ1-2, with D possibly being TRBD1 (6 bases). The length of the CDR3 is 16 residues. CDR1 and CDR2 (germline): MNHEY, SVGAGI. Trimming removed 0 bases from V and 8 bases from J, with 19 bases in between. Here the CDR3 DNA reads TGTGCCAGCAGTTACTCGGATTCCACAGGGTTGGGCGGCTACACCTTC. Amino acid sequence: CASSYSDSTGLGGYTF.